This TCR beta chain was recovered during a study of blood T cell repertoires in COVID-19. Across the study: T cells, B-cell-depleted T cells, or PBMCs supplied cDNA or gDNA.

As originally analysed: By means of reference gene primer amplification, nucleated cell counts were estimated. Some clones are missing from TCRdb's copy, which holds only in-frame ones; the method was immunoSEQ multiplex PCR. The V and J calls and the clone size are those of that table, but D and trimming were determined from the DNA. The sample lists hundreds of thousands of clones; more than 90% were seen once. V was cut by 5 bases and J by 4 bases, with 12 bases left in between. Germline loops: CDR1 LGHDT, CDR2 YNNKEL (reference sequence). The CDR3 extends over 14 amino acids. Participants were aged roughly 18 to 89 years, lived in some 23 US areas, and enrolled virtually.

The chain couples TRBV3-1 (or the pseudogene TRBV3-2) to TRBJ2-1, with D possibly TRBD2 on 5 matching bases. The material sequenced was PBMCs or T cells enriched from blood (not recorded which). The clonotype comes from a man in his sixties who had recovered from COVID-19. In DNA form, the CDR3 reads TGTGCCAGCAGCGAACCGGGGTTTTACAATGAGCAGTTCTTC. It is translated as CASSEPGFYNEQFF.